One and the same sample provided the 10 T cell receptor beta chains below, sequenced in a study of CD8 T cells in ankylosing spondylitis. MiXCR, applied by TCRdb to the 5' RACE reads, yields one record per CDR3 protein. The top ten clones hold approximately 20% of a sample with a few hundred thousand distinct CDR3 sequences, about 11% of them seen once. The sample taken for sequencing was blood, either unsorted or a sorted T cell fraction (not recorded which). The receptor set was obtained from a male donor with ankylosing spondylitis or in good health (not recorded which).

This clonotype was seen ten or more times. This chain links TRBV5-1 with TRBJ1-3; no definite D call. Trimming left V 3 bases short and J 0 bases short, with 7 bases between. CDR3 length equals 14 residues. Germline CDR1 reads SGHRS; CDR2 reads YFSETQ. CDR3 residues: CASSSEGSGNTIYF. The CDR3 nucleotides are TGCGCCAGCAGCTCGGAGGGCTCTGGAAACACCATATATTTT.

This clonotype was counted at least ten times. The gene calls are TRBV7-2 and TRBJ1-5; D ambiguous. The V gene's germline CDR1 is SGHTA and CDR2 FQGNSA. The V and J ends lost 5 bases and 2 bases respectively, with 7 bases between them. There are 13 residues in the CDR3. The CDR3 nucleotides read TGTGCCAGCAGCGGGCAGGGCAATCAGCCCCAGCATTTT. Residues: CASSGQGNQPQHF.

This clonotype showed up many times. The chain employs TRBV10-3 and TRBJ2-3, with D tentatively TRBD2 (5 bases). Deletions cut 4 bases from V and 0 bases from J, with 8 bases between. The V gene's germline CDR1 is ENHRY and CDR2 SYGVKD. The CDR3 is 14 amino acids. The CDR3 reads CAISGRPSTDTQYF. In DNA form, the CDR3 reads TGTGCCATCAGTGGGAGGCCCAGCACAGATACGCAGTATTTT.

This clonotype was counted at least ten times. The rearrangement joins TRBV28 to TRBJ1-4, with D possibly TRBD1 on 5 matching bases. Trimming took off 6 bases at V and 8 bases at J, with 10 bases between the two ends. The CDR3 has 12 residues. Per germline, CDR1 MDHEN and CDR2 SYDVKM. The CDR3 nucleotides read TGTGCCAGCAGGGCAGGGAAGGAAAAACTGTTTTTT. Translated, it gives CASRAGKEKLFF. The full variable domain, with the rest looked up from reference TRBV28 and TRBJ1-4, is DVKVTQSSRYLVKRTGEKVFLECVQDMDHENMFWYRQDPGLGLRLIYFSYDVKMKEKGDIPEGYSVSREKKERFSLILESASTNQTSMYLCASRAGKEKLFFGSGTQLSVL.

This clonotype was detected many times. V usage is TRBV11-2 and J usage is TRBJ1-5; 9 bases map to TRBD1. The germline CDR1 and CDR2 sequences are SGHAT and FQNNGV. The V segment lost 1 base and the J segment 0 bases; nucleotides outside the gene matches: 7. The CDR3 is made up of 18 amino acids. The CDR3 region has the DNA TGTGCCAGCAGCTTAGTAGCAGGGACAGGGCGTAGCAATCAGCCCCAGCATTTT. This encodes CASSLVAGTGRSNQPQHF.

The genes are TRBV20-1 and TRBJ2-1, with D perhaps matching TRBD2 (7 bases). Germline lookup yields CDR1 DFQATT and CDR2 SNEGSKA (reference sequence). The CDR3 is 14 amino acids. The V gene lost 5 bases and the J gene lost 0 bases, with 11 bases spanning the gap. In DNA form, the CDR3 reads TGCAGTGCTGTACGGGGGGCCTCCTACAATGAGCAGTTCTTC. This sequence encodes CSAVRGASYNEQFF.

This clonotype was found a few times. The chain recombines TRBV14 with TRBJ1-1, with D maybe TRBD1 (5 bases). Germline V CDR1 and CDR2: SGHDN, FVKESK. V lost 1 base, J lost 1 base, and 13 bases lay in between. This CDR3 is 16 amino acids long. The CDR3 sequence: CASSQARGTENTEAFF. CDR3 DNA sequence: TGTGCCAGCAGCCAAGCTAGGGGAACGGAGAACACTGAAGCTTTCTTT.

This clonotype has a handful of counts. The rearrangement links TRBV2 to TRBJ1-5; D might be TRBD1 (6 bases). The V gene's germline CDR1 is SNHLY and CDR2 FYNNEI. The CDR3 length is 18 residues. Trimming cost V 0 bases and J 0 bases, with 15 bases left between them. The DNA for the CDR3 is TGTGCCAGCAGTGAAGCGCTGTACAGGGCGTATAGCAATCAGCCCCAGCATTTT. Amino acid sequence: CASSEALYRAYSNQPQHF.

The chain recombines TRBV6-6 with TRBJ1-5; D not certain. CDR1 and CDR2 from the germline V gene are MNHNY and SVGAGI (reference sequence). The CDR3 is made up of 13 amino acids. The V gene lost 2 bases and the J gene lost 6 bases, with 8 bases spanning the gap. This CDR3 is CASSYTSGQPQHF. Here the CDR3 DNA reads TGTGCCAGCAGTTACACGTCCGGTCAGCCCCAGCATTTT.

This clonotype was recorded at least ten times. The chain links TRBV5-1 to TRBJ2-2; 7 bases match TRBD1. Germline CDR1 SGHRS, CDR2 YFSETQ. CDR3 length: 14 amino acids. Trimming took 4 bases from V and 3 from J; bases not matched to a gene: 3. CDR3 loop: CASSSDRDTGELFF. In DNA form, the CDR3 reads TGCGCCAGCAGCAGCGACAGGGACACCGGGGAGCTGTTTTTT.